Presented here are 29 T cell receptor beta chains from one specimen sequenced in a study of tissue T cells after allogeneic stem cell transplantation (dated by TCRdb to 2022 to 2024). Library method: the immunoSEQ multiplex PCR assay. The table comes from immuneACCESS by way of TCRdb, which keeps in-frame sequences with V and J called. Part of the clones is missing from these tables; in studies checked, under half for an unresolved V gene and the rest for unknown reasons. This sample has under 50,000 clones in its table, and 92% of those were observed once. In total, the top ten clones hold 3% to 4% of the sample. In the paper's terms, the time point label means: recipient (host-origin) PBMCs collected before allo-HCT. The sample here was blood, taken before transplantation. These receptor sequences come from a woman between 35 and 75 years old who later had graft-versus-host disease after an allogeneic stem cell transplant.

V usage is TRBV18 and J usage is TRBJ1-6; 7 bases are shared with TRBD1. The V gene end was trimmed by 1 base and the J gene end by 14 bases; junction bases not matched to a gene: 5. Germline V gives CDR1 KGHSH, CDR2 LQKENI. This CDR3 contains 13 residues. In DNA, the CDR3 is TGTGCCAGCTCACCACGGGACAGTGCTTCCCTCCACTTT. Translation: CASSPRDSASLHF. Looking up the rest from reference TRBV18 and TRBJ1-6 gives the full variable domain: NAGVMQNPRHLVRRRGQEARLRCSPMKGHSHVYWYRQLPEEGLKFMVYLQKENIIDESGMPKERFSAEFPKEGPSILRIQQVVRGDSAAYFCASSPRDSASLHFGNGTRLTVT.

The V gene is TRBV5-1, the J gene TRBJ2-1; 8 bases fit TRBD2. The ends lost 3 bases at V and 4 bases at J; junction bases unmatched: 3. Germline V gene lookup returns CDR1 SGHRS and CDR2 YFSETQ. This CDR3 is 14 amino acids long. The CDR3 nucleotides read TGCGCCAGCAGCTCGGGAGGGGAGTACAATGAGCAGTTCTTC. This sequence encodes CASSSGGEYNEQFF. The entire variable domain, with the rest obtained from reference TRBV5-1 and TRBJ2-1, is as follows: KAGVTQTPRYLIKTRGQQVTLSCSPISGHRSVSWYQQTPGQGLQFLFEYFSETQRNKGNFPGRFSGRQFSNSRSEMNVSTLELGDSALYLCASSSGGEYNEQFFGPGTRLTVL.

This clone was recorded a few times. The chain carries TRBV5-1 and TRBJ2-1; D may be TRBD2 (6 bases). V was shortened by 0 bases and J by 2 bases, with 12 bases between the two germline ends. CDR1 is SGHRS, CDR2 YFSETQ, per germline. The CDR3 spans 16 residues. The CDR3 loop is CASSLAPGLAYNEQFF. In nucleotides, the CDR3 is TGCGCCAGCAGCTTGGCCCCGGGACTGGCCTACAATGAGCAGTTCTTC.

This clone was detected only once. The chain uses TRBV28 and TRBJ1-5; D possibly corresponds to TRBD1 (6 bases). The CDR3 is 13 residues long. The V gene's germline CDR1 is MDHEN and CDR2 SYDVKM. The V and J ends lost 6 bases and 4 bases respectively, with 10 bases between them. The CDR3, as DNA: TGTGCCAGCAGGAGGACAGTAAATCAGCCCCAGCATTTT. This codes for CASRRTVNQPQHF.

The chain uses TRBV7-3 and TRBJ2-2, with D possibly called TRBD1 or TRBD2 (6 bases each). This CDR3 contains 14 residues. Trimming pared 1 base from V and 7 bases from J, leaving 10 bases between. CDR1 is SGHTA, CDR2 FQGTGA, per germline. The CDR3 region has the DNA TGTGCCAGCAGCTTAATAGGAGGGGGCGGGGAGCTGTTTTTT. This encodes CASSLIGGGGELFF.

The rearrangement joins TRBV5-5 to TRBJ2-1; tentatively, D is TRBD1 (6 bases). CDR3 length: 14 amino acids. Trimming cost V 2 bases and J 5 bases, with 11 bases left between them. Looked up from germline, CDR1 is SGHKS and CDR2 is YYEKEE (reference sequence). The CDR3 sequence: CASSLLQGNNEQFF. DNA of the CDR3: TGTGCCAGCAGCTTATTGCAGGGGAACAATGAGCAGTTCTTC.

The V and J genes are TRBV7-9 and TRBJ2-7, with 10 nucleotides matching TRBD1. The V gene end was trimmed by 5 bases and the J gene end by 5 bases; junction bases not matched to a gene: 6. The CDR3 spans 14 residues. CDR1 is SEHNR and CDR2 is FQNEAQ in the germline V gene (reference sequence). The CDR3 region is CASSRGQGRHEQYF. The CDR3 DNA reads as TGTGCCAGCAGCCGGGGACAGGGGAGGCACGAGCAGTACTTC.

The chain carries TRBV19 and TRBJ1-5, with 7 bases fitting TRBD1. V dropped 9 bases and J dropped 5; count of bases not matched to a gene: 16. The germline V gene encodes CDR1 LNHDA and CDR2 SQIVND (reference sequence). The CDR3 is made up of 16 amino acids. The CDR3 loop is CASRSRAGGRDQPQHF. The DNA of the CDR3 is TGTGCCAGCAGAAGTCGGGCAGGGGGTCGCGATCAGCCCCAGCATTTT.

The chain recombines TRBV10-3 with TRBJ1-5; 7 bases line up with TRBD1. The CDR3 runs to 14 residues. Germline assignment: CDR1 ENHRY and CDR2 SYGVKD. With 9 bases clipped from V and 6 bases from J, the junction kept 11 bases outside the gene matches. The CDR3: CAIARDSSGQPQHF. The CDR3 region has the DNA TGTGCCATAGCCCGGGACAGTTCGGGTCAGCCCCAGCATTTT.

The chain has TRBV11-1 and TRBJ1-1; no clear D gene. Germline CDR1 and CDR2: SGHAT and FQDESV (reference sequence). The CDR3 extends over 13 amino acids. V shed 4 bases and J shed 1 base, with 7 bases lying between them. Written as DNA, the CDR3 is TGTGCCAGCAGCTACCGCCCGAACACTGAAGCTTTCTTT. It encodes CASSYRPNTEAFF.

This chain links TRBV27 with TRBJ2-3; no firm D call. CDR3 size: 15 residues. V lost 1 base and J lost 2, with 10 bases in between. Per germline, CDR1 MNHEY and CDR2 SMNVEV (reference sequence). DNA for the CDR3: TGTGCCAGCAGTTTATATCCCTCCCTCACAGATACGCAGTATTTT. Translated: CASSLYPSLTDTQYF.

In its sample, this clone was seen a few times. The chain carries TRBV6-5 and TRBJ1-5, with D possibly being TRBD1 (6 bases). The germline V gene has CDR1 MNHEY and CDR2 SVGAGI. The CDR3 covers 15 residues. V lost 6 bases to trimming and J lost 1 base, with 13 bases between them. The CDR3, as DNA: TGTGCCAGCAGACCGCAGGGGAAGAGCAATCAGCCCCAGCATTTT. Residues: CASRPQGKSNQPQHF.

This clone was detected a few times. The chain carries TRBV9 and TRBJ1-2, with D tentatively TRBD1 (6 bases). From germline, CDR1 is SGDLS and CDR2 YYNGEE. V was cut by 4 bases and J by 6 bases, with 13 bases left in between. The CDR3 length is 13 residues. The CDR3 DNA follows: TGTGCCAGCAGCTTCTCGGACAGAAATGGCTACACCTTC. This encodes CASSFSDRNGYTF.

The chain couples TRBV27 to TRBJ2-7; perhaps TRBD2 as D (7 bases). The CDR3 runs 16 residues. Germline V gives CDR1 MNHEY, CDR2 SMNVEV (reference sequence). Trimming took 6 bases from V and 0 from J, leaving 18 bases between them. In DNA, the CDR3 is TGTGCCAGCAGCCCGGGGAGGGGGTATAGCTCCTACGAGCAGTACTTC. Translation gives CASSPGRGYSSYEQYF.

The chain joins TRBV28 to TRBJ1-4; 12 bases fit TRBD1. The CDR3 is 18 residues long. Germline trimming cut 1 base from V and 1 base from J; bases unmatched to any gene: 4. The germline gives CDR1 MDHEN, CDR2 SYDVKM. CDR3 loop: CASSLLGQGAGTNEKLFF. For the CDR3, the DNA is TGTGCCAGCAGTTTATTGGGACAGGGGGCGGGAACTAATGAAAAACTGTTTTTT.

Only one count was recorded for this clone. The CDR3 DNA reads as TGTGCCAGCAGCGCGGGGATGGTGGAGGCTTTCTTT. It translates to CASSAGMVEAFF. This chain connects TRBV5-4 to TRBJ1-1; D is uncertain. CDR1 is SGHNT, CDR2 YYREEE, per germline (reference sequence). The CDR3 is 12 amino acids. Trimming cost V 4 bases and J 11 bases, with 15 bases left between them.

The CDR3 loop is CAWSVPGLAGRRSGDTQYF. Written as DNA, the CDR3 is TGTGCCTGGAGTGTGCCGGGACTAGCGGGAAGAAGGAGTGGAGATACGCAGTATTTT. V is TRBV30 and J is TRBJ2-3; 13 bases fit TRBD2. The CDR3 length is 19 residues. The V and J ends lost 0 bases and 5 bases, in that order; junction bases with no gene match: 14. Germline assignment: CDR1 GTSNPN and CDR2 SVGIG (reference sequence). The full variable domain, in which reference TRBV30 and TRBJ2-3 provide the parts outside the CDR3, is SQTIHQWPATLVQPVGSPLSLECTVEGTSNPNLYWYRQAAGRGLQLLFYSVGIGQISSEVPQNLSASRPQDRQFILSSKKLLLSDSGFYLCAWSVPGLAGRRSGDTQYFGPGTRLTVL.

The V call is TRBV30, the J call TRBJ2-7, with TRBD1 as a possible D gene (6 bases). The CDR3 extends over 14 amino acids. Between the trimmed V and J ends, which lost 6 bases and 0 bases, there was a span of 15 bases. Germline lookup yields CDR1 GTSNPN and CDR2 SVGIG (reference sequence). CDR3: CACAEDSVSYEQYF. In DNA, the CDR3 is TGTGCCTGCGCCGAGGACAGCGTCTCCTACGAGCAGTACTTC. Drawing the rest from reference TRBV30 and TRBJ2-7, the complete variable domain is SQTIHQWPATLVQPVGSPLSLECTVEGTSNPNLYWYRQAAGRGLQLLFYSVGIGQISSEVPQNLSASRPQDRQFILSSKKLLLSDSGFYLCACAEDSVSYEQYFGPGTRLTVT.

V and J are TRBV6-2 or TRBV6-3 and TRBJ1-5; D is possibly TRBD1 (6 bases). This CDR3 comprises 15 residues. Germline CDR1 is MNHEY and CDR2 is SVGEGT. The V and J ends lost 4 bases and 6 bases respectively, with 16 bases between them. CDR3 amino acids: CASSSLSGGSQPQHF. The DNA for the CDR3 is TGTGCCAGCAGTTCCCTCAGTGGGGGCAGTCAGCCCCAGCATTTT.

The chain recombines TRBV3-1 (or the pseudogene TRBV3-2) with TRBJ2-2, with D possibly matching TRBD1 (6 bases). Germline V gene sequence: CDR1 LGHDT, CDR2 YNNKEL (reference sequence). Trimming removed 4 bases at V and 1 base at J, with 7 bases between. The CDR3 spans 14 residues. The CDR3 coding sequence is TGTGCCAGCAGCCCCAGGGGGAACACCGGGGAGCTGTTTTTT. This sequence encodes CASSPRGNTGELFF.

This clone was counted a single time. V usage is TRBV3-1 (or the pseudogene TRBV3-2) and J usage is TRBJ2-7; a possible D gene is TRBD1 (6 bases). CDR3 length: 17 amino acids. Deletions cut 1 base from V and 1 base from J, with 17 bases between. The germline CDR1 and CDR2 sequences are LGHDT and YNNKEL (reference sequence). The CDR3 region is CASSQVFGAGASYEQYF. DNA of the CDR3: TGTGCCAGCAGCCAAGTTTTCGGAGCAGGGGCTTCCTACGAGCAGTACTTC.

CDR3 in amino acids: CASSGEGYGYTF. DNA of the CDR3: TGTGCCAGCAGTGGGGAAGGGTATGGCTACACCTTC. The chain recombines TRBV2 with TRBJ1-2; D gene unclear. There are 12 residues in the CDR3. CDR1 is SNHLY, CDR2 FYNNEI, per germline. V lost 4 bases and J 5 bases, leaving 8 bases between the germline ends.

The rearrangement links TRBV3-1 (or the pseudogene TRBV3-2) to TRBJ1-3; D remains ambiguous. The CDR3 runs to 16 residues. The V end was cut by 4 bases, the J end by 0 bases, with 13 bases between. Germline assignment: CDR1 LGHDT and CDR2 YNNKEL (reference sequence). Here the CDR3 DNA reads TGTGCCAGCAGCCTGAACCGACGGAGCTCTGGAAACACCATATATTTT. It encodes CASSLNRRSSGNTIYF.

The rearrangement joins TRBV18 to TRBJ2-3; maybe TRBD1 (6 bases). CDR3 size: 16 residues. Germline V lookup: CDR1 KGHSH, CDR2 LQKENI. V shed 2 bases and J shed 5 bases, with 17 bases lying between them. The CDR3 region is CASSPTKGEGGDTQYF. As DNA, the CDR3 is TGTGCCAGCTCACCAACCAAGGGCGAAGGGGGAGATACGCAGTATTTT.

The chain links TRBV3-1 (or the pseudogene TRBV3-2) to TRBJ2-1; 11 nucleotides line up with TRBD2. The CDR3 is made up of 15 amino acids. CDR1 is LGHDT and CDR2 is YNNKEL in the germline V gene (reference sequence). Trimming removed 3 bases from V and 10 bases from J; junction bases left unmatched: 8. The CDR3 spells CASSHNSGRGGEQFF. The CDR3 DNA is TGTGCCAGCAGCCACAATAGCGGGAGGGGAGGGGAGCAGTTCTTC.

This clone was seen a handful of times. The chain carries TRBV7-9 and TRBJ1-4; TRBD1 is a possible D gene (6 bases). V was clipped by 0 bases and J by 8 bases, with 10 bases between them. The CDR3 totals 14 residues. Germline CDR1 SEHNR, CDR2 FQNEAQ (reference sequence). The CDR3 reads CASSLATGKEKLFF. The CDR3 DNA follows: TGTGCCAGCAGCTTAGCAACAGGGAAAGAAAAACTGTTTTTT.

The genes are TRBV2 and TRBJ2-5; 8 positions agree with TRBD2. CDR3 length: 14 residues. J was trimmed by 1 base and V by 6 bases; bases with no gene match: 4. Germline CDR1 reads SNHLY; CDR2 reads FYNNEI. CDR3 region: CASSGAGVQETQYF. Written as DNA, the CDR3 is TGTGCCAGCAGCGGAGCGGGGGTCCAAGAGACCCAGTACTTC.

This chain uses TRBV28 with TRBJ2-5, with 11 bases fitting TRBD1. Germline CDR1 and CDR2: MDHEN and SYDVKM. The CDR3 is 15 residues long. V lost 5 bases to trimming and J lost 4 bases; unmatched junction nucleotides: 6. CDR3 sequence: CASSPRTGGSETQYF. As DNA, the CDR3 is TGTGCCAGCAGTCCACGGACAGGGGGCTCAGAGACCCAGTACTTC. The full variable domain, rest sourced from reference TRBV28 and TRBJ2-5, is DVKVTQSSRYLVKRTGEKVFLECVQDMDHENMFWYRQDPGLGLRLIYFSYDVKMKEKGDIPEGYSVSREKKERFSLILESASTNQTSMYLCASSPRTGGSETQYFGPGTRLLVL.

The CDR3 nucleotides read TGTGCCAGCAGCTCAGGTGTGTTGGCGGGAGAGACCCAGTACTTC. Protein sequence: CASSSGVLAGETQYF. The J gene is TRBJ2-5, the V gene TRBV5-6, with D maybe TRBD2 (5 bases). Trimming removed 3 bases at V and 4 bases at J, with 16 bases between. The length of the CDR3 is 15 residues. Germline CDR1 reads SGHDT; CDR2 reads YYEEEE.